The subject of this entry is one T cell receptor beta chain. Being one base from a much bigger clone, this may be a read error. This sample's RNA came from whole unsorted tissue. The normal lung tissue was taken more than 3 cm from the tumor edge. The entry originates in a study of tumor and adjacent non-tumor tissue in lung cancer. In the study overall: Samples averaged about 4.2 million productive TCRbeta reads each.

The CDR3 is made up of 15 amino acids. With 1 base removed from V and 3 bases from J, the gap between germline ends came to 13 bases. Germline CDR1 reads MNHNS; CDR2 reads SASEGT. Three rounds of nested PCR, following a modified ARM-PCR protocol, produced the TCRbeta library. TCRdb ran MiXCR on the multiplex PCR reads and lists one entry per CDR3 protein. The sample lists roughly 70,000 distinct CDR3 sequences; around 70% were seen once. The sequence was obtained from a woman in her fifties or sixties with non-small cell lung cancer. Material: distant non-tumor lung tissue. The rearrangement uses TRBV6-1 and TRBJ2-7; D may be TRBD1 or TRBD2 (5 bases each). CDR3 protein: CASSEGVWGIYEQYF. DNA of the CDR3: TGTGCCAGCAGTGAAGGGGTCTGGGGGATCTACGAGCAGTACTTC.